This TCR beta chain was observed in a study of T cells in Graves' hyperthyroidism and ophthalmopathy. Overall study results and limits: Ophthalmopathy, which appeared later, was predicted by the model a median about 6 months before onset. Most clonotypes expanded in thyroid above 0.001 were likewise present in blood.

Ophthalmopathy patients had moderate-to-severe active disease, CAS ≥3, NOSPECS ≥4, and disease duration under 3 months. The TCR beta CDR3 regions underwent amplification using RNA transcripts as the source. Using the HTBI primer set, a first-round RT-PCR was run on the TCR CDR3. A single record per CDR3 protein comes from TCRdb applying MiXCR to the multiplex PCR reads. The repertoire holds 620,000 or so distinct CDR3 sequences, with around 15% as singletons. This clonotype was observed at least ten times. Antigen unknown. Sequenced: blood. The receptor was isolated from a woman between 45 and 65 years old with Graves' ophthalmopathy.

The CDR3 here is CASSFRGLAEETQYF. CDR3 coding DNA: TGTGCCAGCAGCTTTCGGGGACTCGCGGAAGAGACCCAGTACTTC. This chain connects TRBV13 to TRBJ2-5; tentatively, D is TRBD2 (6 bases). Deletions cut 3 bases from V and 3 bases from J, with 14 bases between. The V gene's germline CDR1 is PRHDT and CDR2 FYEKMQ (reference sequence). The CDR3 contains 15 residues.